Following are 29 T cell receptor beta chains from one sample sequenced in a study of blood T cell repertoires in COVID-19. Assay used: immunoSEQ multiplex PCR; TCRdb lists only in-frame clones, some missing. The data show 120,000 to 150,000 clones, with roughly nine tenths seen just once and roughly 2.5% held by the top ten. The sequenced sample consisted of peripheral blood. The receptors were gathered from a human donor with COVID-19, enrolled during active disease. The donor label of this sample is uncertain.

The rearrangement links TRBV18 to TRBJ2-1; D perhaps matches TRBD1 (6 bases). Germline lookup yields CDR1 KGHSH and CDR2 LQKENI. Trimming stripped 3 bases from V and 4 bases from J, with 13 bases between. This CDR3 has 15 amino acids. The CDR3 coding sequence is TGTGCCAGCTCACCCCTACAGGGTGGGTACAATGAGCAGTTCTTC. Translating gives CASSPLQGGYNEQFF.

This chain uses TRBV10-3 with TRBJ2-1; 10 bases are a match to TRBD2. The germline V gene encodes CDR1 ENHRY and CDR2 SYGVKD. CDR3 length equals 17 residues. With 5 bases clipped from V and 3 bases from J, the junction kept 10 bases outside the gene matches. The CDR3 DNA sequence: TGTGCCATCAGTCCCAGGGCAGCGGGGGGGCTCTACAATGAGCAGTTCTTC. Translation: CAISPRAAGGLYNEQFF.

The J gene is TRBJ2-3, the V gene TRBV29-1; D is possibly TRBD2 (7 bases). Germline CDR1 reads SQVTM; CDR2 reads ANQGSEA. The CDR3 consists of 14 residues. Between the trimmed V and J ends, which lost 5 bases and 3 bases, there was a span of 15 bases. This CDR3 reads CSVSQGRGTDTQYF. CDR3 coding DNA: TGCAGCGTTTCTCAGGGGAGGGGTACAGATACGCAGTATTTT.

The chain links TRBV2 to TRBJ1-5, with 12 bases identical to TRBD1. Germline values: CDR1 SNHLY, CDR2 FYNNEI. Losses at the gene ends were 6 bases for V and 6 bases for J; bases not matched to a gene: 6. The CDR3 has 15 residues. The DNA for the CDR3 is TGTGCCAGCAGCTGGGACAGGGGGCGCGGTCAGCCCCAGCATTTT. Protein product: CASSWDRGRGQPQHF.

This rearrangement joins TRBV10-3 to TRBJ2-3, with a possible D match to TRBD2 (5 bases). CDR1 and CDR2 (germline): ENHRY, SYGVKD. Between the trimmed V and J ends, which lost 7 bases and 3 bases, there was a span of 14 bases. The CDR3 runs 14 residues. The CDR3 sequence: CAITPGTTTDTQYF. The CDR3 nucleotides are TGTGCCATCACTCCGGGAACGACTACAGATACGCAGTATTTT.

This chain links TRBV18 with TRBJ2-3; TRBD2 matches at 7 bases. After removal of 3 bases from V and 2 bases from J, the junction contained 5 bases not matched to a gene. Germline lookup yields CDR1 KGHSH and CDR2 LQKENI. This CDR3 region has 15 residues. CDR3 sequence (DNA): TGTGCCAGCTCACCGGGACTAACAAACACAGATACGCAGTATTTT. It is translated as CASSPGLTNTDTQYF.

This clone ranks as medium-sized. V is TRBV13 and J is TRBJ2-7, with 8 bases matching TRBD1. CDR3 length: 13 residues. After removal of 9 bases from V and 3 bases from J, the junction contained 7 bases not matched to a gene. Germline values: CDR1 PRHDT, CDR2 FYEKMQ (reference sequence). CDR3 amino acids: CARIYRGSYEQYF. For the CDR3, the DNA is TGTGCCAGGATATACAGGGGGAGCTACGAGCAGTACTTC.

This chain uses TRBV7-2 with TRBJ2-5; D possibly corresponds to TRBD2 (5 bases). Germline CDR1 reads SGHTA; CDR2 reads FQGNSA. Trimming took 6 bases from V and 4 from J, leaving 12 bases between them. The CDR3 length is 13 residues. CDR3 region: CASRAGYAETQYF. The DNA for the CDR3 is TGTGCCAGCAGGGCGGGTTATGCAGAGACCCAGTACTTC.

The genes are TRBV28 and TRBJ2-2; weak D call: TRBD1 (6 bases). V gave up 3 bases and J gave up 5 bases, with 16 bases separating them. The CDR3 loop spans 16 amino acids. Germline CDR1 is MDHEN and CDR2 is SYDVKM. This CDR3 is CASSLLNRAVTGELFF. The CDR3 region has the DNA TGTGCCAGCAGTTTGTTAAACAGGGCGGTTACCGGGGAGCTGTTTTTT.

V gene TRBV27 combines with J gene TRBJ2-7; D possibly corresponds to TRBD2 (5 bases). The CDR3 consists of 12 residues. The V end lost 2 bases, the J end lost 3 bases, and 5 bases lay between the germline ends. Germline CDR1 reads MNHEY; CDR2 reads SMNVEV (reference sequence). The DNA for the CDR3 is TGTGCCAGCAGTTTAGGAGGCTACGAGCAGTACTTC. Protein: CASSLGGYEQYF.

The chain links TRBV12-5 to TRBJ2-1; a possible D gene is TRBD1 (5 bases). CDR3 length: 14 amino acids. The germline CDR1 and CDR2 sequences are LGHNT and FRNRAP. V lost 1 base and J 7 bases, leaving 11 bases between the germline ends. This chain's CDR3 is CASGLEWGPNEQFF. The CDR3, as DNA: TGTGCTAGTGGTTTGGAGTGGGGCCCAAATGAGCAGTTCTTC.

The chain carries TRBV21-1 and TRBJ2-7; TRBD1 is the table's D call, not checked against the DNA. TRBV21-1 is shown as a pseudogene. This CDR3 comprises 14 residues. The CDR3 DNA follows: TGTGCCAGCAGCCTCCGGGACAGGGGGCCCGAGCAGTACTTC. It is translated as CASSLRDRGPEQYF.

The V gene is TRBV5-1, the J gene TRBJ1-6; the D is unclear. Germline CDR1 and CDR2: SGHRS and YFSETQ. The CDR3 spans 14 residues. Between the trimmed V and J ends, which lost 0 bases and 7 bases, there was a span of 8 bases. CDR3 sequence (DNA): TGCGCCAGCAGCTTGGTTGACTTGAATTCACCCCTCCACTTT. The encoded protein is CASSLVDLNSPLHF. The entire variable domain, with the rest obtained from reference TRBV5-1 and TRBJ1-6, is as follows: KAGVTQTPRYLIKTRGQQVTLSCSPISGHRSVSWYQQTPGQGLQFLFEYFSETQRNKGNFPGRFSGRQFSNSRSEMNVSTLELGDSALYLCASSLVDLNSPLHFGNGTRLTVT.

V gene TRBV6-1 combines with J gene TRBJ1-5; no definite D call. The CDR3 has 14 amino acids. Per the germline V gene, CDR1 is MNHNS and CDR2 is SASEGT. The V end was cut by 3 bases, the J end by 2 bases, with 8 bases between. CDR3 region: CASSERVGNQPQHF. CDR3 in DNA: TGTGCCAGCAGTGAGAGGGTTGGCAATCAGCCCCAGCATTTT.

The chain couples TRBV5-1 to TRBJ1-2, with no clear D. Germline loops: CDR1 SGHRS, CDR2 YFSETQ. This CDR3 has 14 residues. With 0 bases removed from V and 5 bases from J, the gap between germline ends came to 11 bases. DNA for the CDR3: TGCGCCAGCAGCTTGGAAGTAAGCCTATATGGCTACACCTTC. It yields the protein CASSLEVSLYGYTF.

The chain has TRBV18 and TRBJ1-5, with D maybe TRBD1 (6 bases). V dropped 3 bases and J dropped 3 bases, with 9 bases sitting between them. The CDR3 is 14 residues long. Germline loops: CDR1 KGHSH, CDR2 LQKENI. CDR3 DNA: TGTGCCAGCTCACCCAGACAGGTCAATCAGCCCCAGCATTTT. Protein: CASSPRQVNQPQHF.

This clone was recorded a few times. The chain joins TRBV18 to TRBJ1-2; 11 bases fit TRBD1. Germline trimming cut 0 bases from V and 10 bases from J; bases unmatched to any gene: 4. The CDR3 has 14 amino acids. The germline CDR1 and CDR2 sequences are KGHSH and LQKENI. The DNA for the CDR3 is TGTGCCAGCTCACCACCGGGGACAGGGGGTTTCTACACCTTC. Translation: CASSPPGTGGFYTF.

V is TRBV7-8 and J is TRBJ1-3; D may be TRBD1 (6 bases). Per the germline V gene, CDR1 is SGHVS and CDR2 is FQNEAQ. Trimming shortened V by 5 bases and J by 3 bases, and 29 bases separated the two germline ends. The CDR3 is 20 amino acids. The CDR3 is CASSPRPGRGVTFSGNTIYF. The CDR3 DNA reads TGTGCCAGCAGCCCCCGCCCCGGCAGGGGAGTAACGTTTAGTGGAAACACCATATATTTT.

The rearrangement links TRBV28 to TRBJ1-6; tentative D call: TRBD1 (5 bases). The germline V gene has CDR1 MDHEN and CDR2 SYDVKM. The CDR3 is 14 amino acids. Trimming took 5 bases from V and 10 from J, leaving 15 bases between them. The CDR3 sequence is CASSPPGNYSPLHF. CDR3 in DNA: TGTGCCAGCAGTCCACCAGGGAACTACTCACCCCTCCACTTT.

This clone was seen only once. The chain recombines TRBV10-3 with TRBJ1-3; tentative D call: TRBD1 (6 bases). The CDR3 length is 16 residues. Germline-derived CDR1 and CDR2 are ENHRY and SYGVKD. With 1 base removed from V and 5 bases from J, the gap between germline ends came to 15 bases. The CDR3: CAISELAGTYRNTIYF. CDR3 coding DNA: TGTGCCATCAGTGAGTTGGCAGGGACATACAGAAACACCATATATTTT.

This clone was seen only a few times. The rearrangement uses TRBV10-1 and TRBJ2-2; 7 nucleotides agree with TRBD2. Germline assignment: CDR1 WNHNN and CDR2 SYGVQD (reference sequence). The CDR3 runs 17 residues. V shed 2 bases and J 0 bases; nucleotides not matched to a gene: 6. This CDR3 is CASSEVGGLPNTGELFF. In DNA, the CDR3 is TGCGCCAGCAGTGAGGTGGGGGGACTACCGAACACCGGGGAGCTGTTTTTT.

The chain recombines TRBV10-3 with TRBJ2-3, with 11 bases that match TRBD1. The CDR3 covers 16 residues. After removal of 3 bases from V and 1 base from J, the junction contained 3 bases not matched to a gene. Germline values: CDR1 ENHRY, CDR2 SYGVKD. The CDR3 protein is CAISDVGQGGTDTQYF. In nucleotides, the CDR3 is TGTGCCATCAGTGATGTGGGACAGGGGGGCACAGATACGCAGTATTTT.

V gene TRBV3-1 (or the pseudogene TRBV3-2) combines with J gene TRBJ2-3; no clear D. V lost 4 bases and J 3 bases, leaving 8 bases between the germline ends. This CDR3 contains 13 residues. The germline CDR1 and CDR2 sequences are LGHDT and YNNKEL (reference sequence). For the CDR3, the DNA is TGTGCCAGCAGCCGTAGCCTAACAGATACGCAGTATTTT. It yields the protein CASSRSLTDTQYF.

This chain links TRBV6-4 with TRBJ2-2, with TRBD2 as a possible D gene (6 bases). The CDR3 totals 14 residues. The germline CDR1 and CDR2 sequences are MRHNA and SNTAGT. Trimming removed 3 bases from V and 6 bases from J, with 11 bases in between. The CDR3 reads CASSEEGAAGELFF. CDR3 sequence (DNA): TGTGCCAGCAGTGAGGAGGGAGCTGCCGGGGAGCTGTTTTTT.

The gene calls are TRBV9 and TRBJ1-1; 7 nucleotides align to TRBD1. The CDR3 spans 16 residues. The V gene end was trimmed by 3 bases and the J gene end by 0 bases; junction bases not matched to a gene: 8. Germline CDR1 and CDR2: SGDLS and YYNGEE. The CDR3 reads CASSAWDSLMNTEAFF. The CDR3, as DNA: TGTGCCAGCAGCGCTTGGGACAGCTTAATGAACACTGAAGCTTTCTTT.

The chain uses TRBV3-1 (or the pseudogene TRBV3-2) and TRBJ1-6; TRBD1 matches at 7 bases. Trimming removed 2 bases from V and 7 bases from J; junction bases left unmatched: 5. CDR3 length: 15 residues. Germline CDR1 is LGHDT and CDR2 is YNNKEL (reference sequence). CDR3 sequence reads: CASSQMGQRNSPLHF. Written as DNA, the CDR3 is TGTGCCAGCAGCCAAATGGGACAGAGAAATTCACCCCTCCACTTT.

This clone has more than one count but fewer than ten. The gene calls are TRBV2 and TRBJ1-2, with D hard to call. V was clipped by 3 bases and J by 7 bases, with 9 bases between them. This CDR3 spans 12 amino acids. CDR1 and CDR2 from the germline V gene are SNHLY and FYNNEI. The chain's CDR3 is CASSERVTGYTF. CDR3 bases: TGTGCCAGCAGTGAGAGGGTGACTGGCTACACCTTC.

The chain joins TRBV2 to TRBJ1-3; possibly TRBD1 for D (6 bases). In germline, CDR1 is SNHLY, CDR2 FYNNEI. CDR3 length: 14 amino acids. Trimming left V 5 bases short and J 0 bases short, with 8 bases between. The CDR3 here is CASSTGSSGNTIYF. CDR3 nucleotides: TGTGCCAGCAGTACAGGGTCCTCTGGAAACACCATATATTTT.

This rearrangement joins TRBV5-1 to TRBJ2-7; the match to TRBD2 covers 10 bases. Germline CDR1 SGHRS, CDR2 YFSETQ. V lost 3 bases to trimming and J lost 5 bases; unmatched junction nucleotides: 8. This CDR3 is 15 amino acids long. The CDR3 region is CASSSPERGGNEQYF. DNA for the CDR3: TGCGCCAGCAGCTCGCCTGAGCGGGGGGGGAACGAGCAGTACTTC.